This T cell receptor beta chain derives from a study of graft-versus-host responses after intestinal transplantation. Study observations and caveats: Early post-transplant HvG declines were associated with peak circulating GvH clone levels.

The CDR3 loop spans 17 amino acids. J gave up 4 bases and V 3 bases, and 11 bases lay outside the gene matches. CDR1 is SGHVS, CDR2 FQNEAQ, per germline. As concerns this clone: Its antigen remains unknown.

TCRdb keeps only in-frame clones here, not all; method: immunoSEQ multiplex PCR. The table shows over 85,000 clones, with about 94% occurring only once. The chain employs TRBV7-8 and TRBJ2-1; 8 bases align to TRBD2. This clonotype originated in a human donor who was the organ donor for an intestinal transplant. The material was unstimulated CD4+ T cells sorted from spleen or lymph node cells, obtained before transplant. The chain's CDR3 is CASSFSGEALQYNEQFF. The CDR3 DNA is TGTGCCAGCAGCTTTAGCGGGGAGGCGCTCCAATACAATGAGCAGTTCTTC. The variable domain in full, completed from reference TRBV7-8 and TRBJ2-1, reads GAGVSQSPRYKVAKRGQDVALRCDPISGHVSLFWYQQALGQGPEFLTYFQNEAQLDKSGLPSDRFFAERPEGSVSTLKIQRTQQEDSAVYLCASSFSGEALQYNEQFFGPGTRLTVL.